This T cell receptor beta chain emerged from a study of T cells in Graves' hyperthyroidism and ophthalmopathy. Template material for amplifying TCR beta CDR3 regions consisted of RNA transcripts. TCR CDR3 underwent first-round RT-PCR with the HTBI primer set. From the multiplex PCR reads, TCRdb called clonotypes with MiXCR, one entry per CDR3 protein. This table holds about 340,000 distinct CDR3 sequences, about 20% found once. General study points: For ophthalmopathy, model prediction preceded onset by a median roughly 6.3 months.

Exclusion of patients followed from uncontrolled infection, other autoimmune disease, pregnancy or lactation. Used for diagnoses were clinical symptoms, serum thyroxine and TRAb, thyroid ultrasound and orbital computed tomography. From roughly 9.2 ml of fresh peripheral blood, PBMCs were isolated. This CDR3 has 14 amino acids. The germline V gene has CDR1 SGDLS and CDR2 YYNGEE. V dropped 0 bases and J dropped 2 bases, with 9 bases sitting between them. This clonotype has a handful of counts. Antigen specificity is unknown. The source is a woman in her fifties or sixties with Graves' hyperthyroidism. The chain has TRBV9 and TRBJ2-7, with D perhaps matching TRBD1 (5 bases). Material: blood. This chain's CDR3 is CASSVDYRPYEQYF. In DNA, the CDR3 is TGTGCCAGCAGCGTAGACTACAGGCCCTACGAGCAGTACTTC.